This T cell receptor (beta chain) is drawn from a study of blood T cell repertoires in COVID-19. Across the whole study: Both acute and convalescent COVID-19 samples were obtained from the United States, Italy and Spain. The cDNA or gDNA used as material had been derived from T cells, B-cell-depleted T cells, or PBMCs.

The V gene's germline CDR1 is MNHEY and CDR2 SVGAGI. V shed 7 bases and J 5 bases; nucleotides not matched to a gene: 4. The CDR3 is 13 amino acids. Original methodology: Amplification with reference gene primers provided the estimates of nucleated cell counts. Assay: immunoSEQ multiplex PCR; the TCRdb copy retains only in-frame clones and omits some. V and J calls and clone size follow that table, whereas D and trimming were derived from the DNA. There are some 140,000 clones in the sample; 84% occur only once, and approximately 1.5% lies in the top ten. Sequenced sample: peripheral blood. This chain connects TRBV6-5 to TRBJ2-7; 11 nucleotides align to TRBD2. The clonotype comes from a man in his sixties with acute or convalescent COVID-19. CDR3 sequence reads: CASTSSGRNEQYF. Here the CDR3 DNA reads TGTGCCAGCACCTCTAGCGGGAGGAACGAGCAGTACTTC.